Below are 32 T cell receptor beta chains sequenced from a single sample in a study of radiation and T cells in renal cell carcinoma. Data came from immunoSEQ multiplex PCR; TCRdb stores just in-frame clones and leaves some out. The sample records some 14,000 clones, under 70% being singletons. Treatment given: 15 Gy SBRT to primary tumor, nephrectomy 4 weeks later. This specimen was tumor tissue, taken from a patient whose treatment included radiotherapy and nephrectomy. The receptors shown here come from a woman in her seventies with renal cell carcinoma.

This clone was seen once. CDR3 in amino acids: CASSSPASGQGYGYTF. CDR3 in DNA: TGTGCCAGCAGTTCCCCCGCCTCTGGACAGGGCTATGGCTACACCTTC. The chain has TRBV27 and TRBJ1-2, with TRBD1 identical over 8 bases. This CDR3 contains 16 residues. Germline trimming cut 4 bases from V and 4 bases from J; bases unmatched to any gene: 11. The germline V gene has CDR1 MNHEY and CDR2 SMNVEV (reference sequence).

The chain joins TRBV19 to TRBJ1-4, with TRBD1 matching 9 bases. Trimming at V came to 6 bases and at J to 8 bases, leaving 13 bases not matched to a gene. Germline CDR1 and CDR2: LNHDA and SQIVND (reference sequence). The CDR3 consists of 16 residues. CDR3 coding DNA: TGTGCCAGTAGCCGAACTTCGACAGGGGGAATCGAAAAACTGTTTTTT. This encodes CASSRTSTGGIEKLFF.

Written as DNA, the CDR3 is TGTGCCAGCAGTCCAGGCTTGGTGAACACTGAAGCTTTCTTT. Protein sequence: CASSPGLVNTEAFF. This chain links TRBV7-9 with TRBJ1-1; no clear D. Germline V lookup: CDR1 SEHNR, CDR2 FQNEAQ (reference sequence). The CDR3 runs 14 residues. Trimming left V 6 bases short and J 0 bases short, with 11 bases between.

V is TRBV6-4 and J is TRBJ2-3; 9 nucleotides align to TRBD2. CDR1 and CDR2 from the germline V gene are MRHNA and SNTAGT. J was trimmed by 1 base and V by 0 bases; bases with no gene match: 2. This CDR3 comprises 16 residues. CDR3 in amino acids: CASSDSPSGGTDTQYF. The CDR3 DNA reads as TGTGCCAGCAGTGACTCGCCTAGCGGGGGCACAGATACGCAGTATTTT.

Written as DNA, the CDR3 is TGCGCCAGCAGCTTGGGCAGGGGCGTAGAGACCCAGTACTTC. Its translation: CASSLGRGVETQYF. The gene calls are TRBV5-1 and TRBJ2-5; the D gene is possibly TRBD1 (6 bases). Trimming pared 0 bases from V and 4 bases from J, leaving 10 bases between. The CDR3 consists of 14 residues. Germline assignment: CDR1 SGHRS and CDR2 YFSETQ.

The chain couples TRBV15 to TRBJ2-3; the D gene is possibly TRBD2 (7 bases). CDR1 is LNHNV and CDR2 is YYDKDF in the germline V gene (reference sequence). The CDR3 totals 15 residues. Trimming removed 1 base at V and 6 bases at J, with 14 bases between. CDR3 protein: CATSRGGGGVDTQYF. CDR3 sequence (DNA): TGTGCCACCAGCAGAGGGGGGGGCGGTGTGGATACGCAGTATTTT.

This clone came up many times. This sample also contains other DNA sequences that code for the same CDR3. This chain connects TRBV5-1 to TRBJ2-5, with TRBD2 identical over 8 bases. The CDR3 consists of 17 residues. Trimming took 0 bases from V and 2 from J; bases not matched to a gene: 9. The V gene's germline CDR1 is SGHRS and CDR2 YFSETQ. CDR3 coding DNA: TGCGCCAGCAGCTTGGCCTATACCGGGGGGGGGCAAGAGACCCAGTACTTC. Amino acids: CASSLAYTGGGQETQYF.

This clone qualifies as medium-sized. CDR3 sequence reads: CASSRRRGTNEKLFF. The CDR3 DNA is TGTGCCAGTAGCCGGAGGAGGGGTACTAATGAAAAACTGTTTTTT. The chain couples TRBV19 to TRBJ1-4; tentatively, D is TRBD1 (5 bases). The CDR3 sequence is 15 residues long. V lost 6 bases to trimming and J lost 2 bases, with 13 bases between them. Germline loops: CDR1 LNHDA, CDR2 SQIVND (reference sequence).

V and J are TRBV7-2 and TRBJ2-1, with a possible D match to TRBD2 (5 bases). With 0 bases removed from V and 0 bases from J, the gap between germline ends came to 12 bases. The germline gives CDR1 SGHTA, CDR2 FQGNSA. The CDR3 consists of 17 residues. The CDR3 sequence is CASSLARGLSSYNEQFF. CDR3 coding DNA: TGTGCCAGCAGCTTAGCGCGAGGACTTAGCTCCTACAATGAGCAGTTCTTC.

The genes are TRBV6-5 and TRBJ2-5, with D perhaps TRBD2 (5 bases). V gave up 4 bases and J gave up 5 bases, with 14 bases separating them. Germline CDR1 and CDR2: MNHEY and SVGAGI. CDR3 length: 14 amino acids. Here the CDR3 reads CASSSLTRTETQYF. CDR3 sequence (DNA): TGTGCCAGCAGTTCCCTAACTAGAACGGAGACCCAGTACTTC.

This sequence joins TRBV19 and TRBJ2-7; the match to TRBD1 covers 11 bases. This CDR3 contains 14 residues. In germline, CDR1 is LNHDA, CDR2 SQIVND (reference sequence). The trim removed 6 bases at V and 5 bases at J, leaving 6 bases unmatched. The CDR3 DNA follows: TGTGCCAGTAGCGAGGGACAGGGGGAGGACGAGCAGTACTTC. Protein sequence: CASSEGQGEDEQYF.

The chain combines TRBV5-6 with TRBJ2-3; 8 bases fit TRBD2. The CDR3 is 15 residues long. The trim removed 0 bases at V and 3 bases at J, leaving 3 bases unmatched. The germline gives CDR1 SGHDT, CDR2 YYEEEE. The DNA of the CDR3 is TGTGCCAGCAGCTTGGGCGGGAGGCCGACAGATACGCAGTATTTT. As protein: CASSLGGRPTDTQYF.

The rearrangement joins TRBV18 to TRBJ2-6, with a tentative D call TRBD1 (6 bases). The CDR3 is 19 amino acids. In germline, CDR1 is KGHSH, CDR2 LQKENI. The V end was cut by 3 bases, the J end by 0 bases, with 18 bases between. The DNA for the CDR3 is TGTGCCAGCTCACCGTTTGTGCCGGACAGCACCTCTGGGGCCAACGTCCTGACTTTC. This translates into CASSPFVPDSTSGANVLTF.

This clone was counted a single time. The chain links TRBV6-1 to TRBJ1-2; 7 bases line up with TRBD1. V shed 4 bases and J 4 bases; nucleotides not matched to a gene: 21. This CDR3 is built from 19 residues. Germline V lookup: CDR1 MNHNS, CDR2 SASEGT. CDR3 bases: TGTGCCAGCAGTGCTCCGAGTTATACCCTTACAGGGGTGAGCTATGGCTACACCTTC. As protein: CASSAPSYTLTGVSYGYTF.

The chain is built from TRBV21-1 and TRBJ1-2; the D call in the table, TRBD1, was not verified against the DNA. TRBV21-1 is given as a pseudogene. The CDR3 runs 17 residues. CDR3 residues: CASSKSGAGGDNYGYTF. The CDR3 DNA follows: TGTGCCAGCAGCAAATCGGGGGCAGGGGGTGATAACTATGGCTACACCTTC.

This clone was detected a few times. The chain joins TRBV18 to TRBJ2-7; no firm D call. The germline V and J ends were trimmed by 5 bases and 5 bases, with 16 bases remaining between them. In germline, CDR1 is KGHSH, CDR2 LQKENI. The CDR3 spans 14 residues. The CDR3 DNA reads as TGTGCCAGCTCATTCAGGTTCCCCCCGGACGAGCAGTACTTC. It translates to CASSFRFPPDEQYF.

V is TRBV6-6 and J is TRBJ2-4; no clear D gene. Deletions cut 8 bases from V and 8 bases from J, with 13 bases between. CDR3 length equals 12 residues. The germline V gene has CDR1 MNHNY and CDR2 SVGAGI (reference sequence). The CDR3: CASSPTADIQYF. As DNA, the CDR3 is TGTGCCAGCTCACCGACTGCAGACATTCAGTACTTC.

Only a few counts were recorded for this clone. The chain links TRBV29-1 to TRBJ2-5; 9 bases line up with TRBD2. The CDR3 length is 13 residues. Germline V CDR1 and CDR2: SQVTM, ANQGSEA. J gave up 3 bases and V 1 base, and 0 bases lay outside the gene matches. The CDR3 spells CSVEASGKETQYF. CDR3 DNA: TGCAGCGTTGAAGCTAGCGGGAAAGAGACCCAGTACTTC.

V gene TRBV9 combines with J gene TRBJ2-7; 8 bases are shared with TRBD1. The J segment lost 0 bases and the V segment lost 4 bases, leaving 6 bases of the junction unmatched. Germline CDR1 SGDLS, CDR2 YYNGEE. CDR3 size: 15 residues. The CDR3 protein is CASSPRDRNSYEQYF. CDR3 DNA sequence: TGTGCCAGCAGCCCGCGGGACAGGAACTCCTACGAGCAGTACTTC.

This clone has a single count. The chain carries TRBV5-1 and TRBJ2-5; D might be TRBD1 or TRBD2, each matching 6 bases. The CDR3 extends over 18 amino acids. V lost 0 bases and J 1 base, leaving 19 bases between the germline ends. Germline V lookup: CDR1 SGHRS, CDR2 YFSETQ. The CDR3 DNA is TGCGCCAGCAGCTTGGCCGGGACAAAAGGAGGGGGCCAAGAGACCCAGTACTTC. This encodes CASSLAGTKGGGQETQYF.

The chain couples TRBV10-2 to TRBJ2-3, with 7 positions matching TRBD1. Per the germline V gene, CDR1 is WSHSY and CDR2 is SAAADI. This CDR3 comprises 17 residues. The ends lost 1 base at V and 0 bases at J; junction bases unmatched: 7. The CDR3 DNA follows: TGCGCCAGCAGTGAGTGGAGGACAGGAGAAAGCACAGATACGCAGTATTTT. This encodes CASSEWRTGESTDTQYF.

The chain has TRBV7-8 and TRBJ2-3; 9 bases are shared with TRBD2. CDR1 and CDR2 from the germline V gene are SGHVS and FQNEAQ. This CDR3 comprises 17 residues. Trimming removed 5 bases from V and 0 bases from J; junction bases left unmatched: 9. CDR3 in amino acids: CASSRVAGAYSTDTQYF. The DNA for the CDR3 is TGTGCCAGCAGCAGGGTAGCGGGGGCCTATAGCACAGATACGCAGTATTTT.

On this clone itself: A junction boundary mismatches the germline segment, possibly from a read error. The chain joins TRBV27 to TRBJ1-2; D might be TRBD1 (5 bases). CDR3 length: 14 amino acids. Germline V gene lookup returns CDR1 MNHEY and CDR2 SMNVEV (reference sequence). CDR3 region: CATSEDGTAVGYTF. For the CDR3, the DNA is TGTGCCACCAGTGAGGATGGGACGGCGGTTGGCTACACCTTC.

This chain uses TRBV7-9 with TRBJ2-1, with TRBD2 as a possible D gene (5 bases). V gave up 5 bases and J gave up 0 bases, with 11 bases separating them. The germline CDR1 and CDR2 sequences are SEHNR and FQNEAQ (reference sequence). This CDR3 contains 15 residues. The CDR3 protein is CASSAGRGSYNEQFF. CDR3 coding DNA: TGTGCCAGCAGCGCGGGCCGGGGCTCCTACAATGAGCAGTTCTTC.

The chain's CDR3 is CASNIQGAGYTF. The CDR3 nucleotides are TGTGCCAGCAATATCCAGGGGGCGGGCTACACCTTC. V gene TRBV7-9 combines with J gene TRBJ1-2; 8 positions match TRBD1. Germline V CDR1 and CDR2: SEHNR, FQNEAQ (reference sequence). The CDR3 covers 12 residues. V shed 7 bases, J shed 8 bases, and the junction held 6 bases outside the gene matches.

V gene TRBV10-1 combines with J gene TRBJ1-1; the D gene is possibly TRBD1 (5 bases). The germline gives CDR1 WNHNN, CDR2 SYGVQD (reference sequence). This CDR3 has 13 residues. V shed 8 bases and J shed 7 bases, with 17 bases lying between them. CDR3 amino acids: CASQLGSGGEAFF. CDR3 nucleotide sequence: TGCGCCAGCCAACTCGGCTCGGGGGGTGAAGCTTTCTTT.

This rearrangement joins TRBV5-1 to TRBJ1-4; the D is unclear. Looked up from germline, CDR1 is SGHRS and CDR2 is YFSETQ. The CDR3 spans 15 residues. The germline V and J ends were trimmed by 4 bases and 3 bases, with 13 bases remaining between them. The DNA for the CDR3 is TGCGCCAGCAGCACCTCGGCGAGTCCTAATGAAAAACTGTTTTTT. This codes for CASSTSASPNEKLFF.

V is TRBV19 and J is TRBJ2-6; possibly TRBD2 for D (6 bases). Germline assignment: CDR1 LNHDA and CDR2 SQIVND (reference sequence). The V gene lost 2 bases and the J gene lost 2 bases, with 10 bases spanning the gap. The CDR3 is 16 residues long. The CDR3 region is CASSIRRGAGANVLTF. The CDR3 nucleotides are TGTGCCAGTAGTATACGGAGGGGAGCTGGGGCCAACGTCCTGACTTTC.

The chain links TRBV27 to TRBJ2-1; 9 positions agree with TRBD1. With 5 bases clipped from V and 3 bases from J, the junction kept 5 bases outside the gene matches. Germline CDR1 MNHEY, CDR2 SMNVEV (reference sequence). The CDR3 loop spans 15 amino acids. The CDR3 region is CASSRLTGGYNEQFF. CDR3 nucleotides: TGTGCCAGCAGTCGCCTGACAGGGGGCTACAATGAGCAGTTCTTC.

This clone was observed a handful of times. The chain joins TRBV4-3 to TRBJ2-7; 7 bases are a match to TRBD1. This CDR3 comprises 13 residues. Germline-derived CDR1 and CDR2 are LGHNA and YSLEER. After removal of 3 bases from V and 3 bases from J, the junction contained 2 bases not matched to a gene. Written as DNA, the CDR3 is TGCGCCAGCAGCCATGGGGACAGCTACGAGCAGTACTTC. It codes for CASSHGDSYEQYF.

This clone showed up just a few times. V gene TRBV10-3 combines with J gene TRBJ1-1; D unresolved. Trimming removed 3 bases from V and 8 bases from J, with 10 bases in between. The CDR3 is 12 amino acids. Germline CDR1 reads ENHRY; CDR2 reads SYGVKD. The CDR3 protein is CAISDNGLEAFF. The CDR3 bases are TGTGCCATCAGTGATAACGGGCTAGAAGCTTTCTTT.

This clone occurred once. V is TRBV27 and J is TRBJ2-7; possibly TRBD1 for D (6 bases). V lost 5 bases and J 0 bases, leaving 14 bases between the germline ends. The CDR3 runs to 15 residues. Germline V gene lookup returns CDR1 MNHEY and CDR2 SMNVEV (reference sequence). CDR3 residues: CASSKDRLNSYEQYF. CDR3 DNA: TGTGCCAGCAGTAAAGACAGGCTAAACTCCTACGAGCAGTACTTC.